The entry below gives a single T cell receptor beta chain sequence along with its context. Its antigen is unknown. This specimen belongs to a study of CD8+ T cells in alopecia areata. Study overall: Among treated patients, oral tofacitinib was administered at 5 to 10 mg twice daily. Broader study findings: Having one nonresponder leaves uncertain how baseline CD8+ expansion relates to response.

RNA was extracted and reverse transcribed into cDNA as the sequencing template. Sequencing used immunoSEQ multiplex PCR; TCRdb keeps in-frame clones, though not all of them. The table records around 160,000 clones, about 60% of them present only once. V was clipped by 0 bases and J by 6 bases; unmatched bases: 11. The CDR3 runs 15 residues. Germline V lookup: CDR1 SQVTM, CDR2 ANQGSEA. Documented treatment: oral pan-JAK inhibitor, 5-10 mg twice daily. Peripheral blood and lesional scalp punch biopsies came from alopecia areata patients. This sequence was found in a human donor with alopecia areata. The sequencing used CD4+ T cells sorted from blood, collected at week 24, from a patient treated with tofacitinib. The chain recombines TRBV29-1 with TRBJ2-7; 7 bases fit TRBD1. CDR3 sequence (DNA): TGCAGCGTTGAAGAACTCGAGGCAGGGGGTACCGAGCAGTACTTC. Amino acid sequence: CSVEELEAGGTEQYF.